This passage covers 5 T cell receptor beta chains from one sample sequenced in a study of blood T cell repertoires in COVID-19. Measured with immunoSEQ multiplex PCR; TCRdb has only the in-frame clones, and not every one. The sample shows 300,000 to 350,000 clones, around 83% of them seen only once. Sequenced input: peripheral blood. These receptors were collected from a man aged 30 to 39 with active or convalescent COVID-19.

The chain carries TRBV27 and TRBJ2-2; no firm D call. CDR3 length: 15 amino acids. Per the germline V gene, CDR1 is MNHEY and CDR2 is SMNVEV (reference sequence). The V gene lost 2 bases and the J gene lost 0 bases, with 7 bases spanning the gap. CDR3 sequence: CASSLSLANTGELFF. DNA for the CDR3: TGTGCCAGCAGTTTAAGCCTCGCGAACACCGGGGAGCTGTTTTTT.

This chain connects TRBV6-5 to TRBJ1-5; TRBD1 agrees at 8 bases. With V trimmed by 5 bases and J by 12 bases, 3 bases remained unmatched. This CDR3 has 11 residues. CDR1 MNHEY and CDR2 SVGAGI come from the germline V gene. CDR3 DNA sequence: TGTGCCAGCAGTAATGGACAGGGCCAGCATTTT. Its protein product is CASSNGQGQHF.

This clone was observed a few times. This rearrangement joins TRBV2 to TRBJ1-5; tentatively, D is TRBD1 (6 bases). Germline values: CDR1 SNHLY, CDR2 FYNNEI. Trimming shortened V by 6 bases and J by 3 bases, and 9 bases separated the two germline ends. The CDR3 runs to 13 residues. The CDR3 reads CASRTGVNQPQHF. CDR3 nucleotide sequence: TGTGCCAGCAGGACAGGAGTCAATCAGCCCCAGCATTTT.

The V call is TRBV2, the J call TRBJ2-7, with D perhaps TRBD1 (6 bases). The V gene lost 6 bases and the J gene lost 1 base, with 19 bases spanning the gap. In germline, CDR1 is SNHLY, CDR2 FYNNEI. The CDR3 contains 16 residues. CDR3 amino acids: CASSADSGASSYEQYF. Written as DNA, the CDR3 is TGTGCCAGCAGCGCCGACTCAGGGGCTTCGTCCTACGAGCAGTACTTC.

The chain combines TRBV28 with TRBJ2-3, with 9 bases fitting TRBD2. J gave up 4 bases and V 7 bases, and 15 bases lay outside the gene matches. Germline V gives CDR1 MDHEN, CDR2 SYDVKM. The CDR3 has 17 residues. CDR3 sequence reads: CASKPPGLAGGPDTQYF. The CDR3 bases are TGTGCCAGCAAACCTCCGGGACTAGCAGGGGGGCCAGATACGCAGTATTTT. The whole variable domain, remainder taken from reference TRBV28 and TRBJ2-3, is DVKVTQSSRYLVKRTGEKVFLECVQDMDHENMFWYRQDPGLGLRLIYFSYDVKMKEKGDIPEGYSVSREKKERFSLILESASTNQTSMYLCASKPPGLAGGPDTQYFGPGTRLTVL.